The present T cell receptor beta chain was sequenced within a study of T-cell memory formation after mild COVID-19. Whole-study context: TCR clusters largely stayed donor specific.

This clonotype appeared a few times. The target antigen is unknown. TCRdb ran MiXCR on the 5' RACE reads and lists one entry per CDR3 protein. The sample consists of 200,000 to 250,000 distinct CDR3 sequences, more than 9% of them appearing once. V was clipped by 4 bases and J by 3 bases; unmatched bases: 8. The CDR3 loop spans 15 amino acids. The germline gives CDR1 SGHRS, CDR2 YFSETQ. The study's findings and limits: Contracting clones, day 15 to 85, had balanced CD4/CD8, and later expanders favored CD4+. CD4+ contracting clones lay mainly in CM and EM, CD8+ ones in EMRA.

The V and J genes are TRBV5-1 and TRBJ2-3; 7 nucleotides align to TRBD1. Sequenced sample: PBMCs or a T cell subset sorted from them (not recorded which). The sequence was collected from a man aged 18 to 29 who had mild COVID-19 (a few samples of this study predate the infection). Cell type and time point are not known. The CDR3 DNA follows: TGCGCCAGCAGCCGATCCGGGACAGTAACAGATACGCAGTATTTT. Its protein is CASSRSGTVTDTQYF.